This T cell receptor beta chain was found in a study of T cells in localized non-small cell lung cancer. Study outcomes and limitations: In uninvolved adjacent lung, T cell clonality reached its highest value, exceeding tumor. Longer overall survival was seen with higher T cell density measured in blood. A median approximately 61 of the top 100 tumor clones appeared in adjacent lung.

This clone was counted a single time. Its cognate antigen is unknown. Produced via immunoSEQ multiplex PCR; TCRdb's table is partial and in-frame only. The sample has over 25,000 clones, about nine tenths seen once. The germline CDR1 and CDR2 sequences are MGHDK and SYGVNS. V lost 3 bases, J lost 10 bases, and 10 bases lay in between. There are 11 residues in the CDR3. The source was PBMCs, collected before any cancer treatment. This receptor was obtained from a man aged 35-75 years with stage II lung adenocarcinoma. The genes are TRBV25-1 and TRBJ2-7; D gene ambiguous. CDR3 bases: TGTGCCAGCAGTGATCGCCTCATCCAGTACTTC. This sequence encodes CASSDRLIQYF.